Following are 16 T cell receptor beta chains from one sample sequenced in a study of shared clonotypes between healthy human individuals. Clones were sequenced by immunoSEQ multiplex PCR, and TCRdb holds only the in-frame ones, with some missing. The table lists more than 2 million clones, 85% to 95% of them singletons. Input material: naive CD4+ T cells sorted from blood. As for subset: CD45RA+ positively selected. Receptor source: a man in his late teens or twenties in good health.

The V call is TRBV9, the J call TRBJ2-2, with a possible D match to TRBD2 (5 bases). The CDR3 length is 15 residues. Trimming left V 0 bases short and J 13 bases short, with 19 bases between. In germline, CDR1 is SGDLS, CDR2 YYNGEE. Here the CDR3 reads CASSVGGVGDLGLFF. The CDR3 bases are TGTGCCAGCAGCGTAGGGGGAGTAGGAGACTTGGGGCTGTTTTTT.

This chain links TRBV23-1 with TRBJ2-7; a possible D gene is TRBD1 (6 bases). TRBV23-1 is placed among ORFs of uncertain function. The CDR3 contains 16 residues. Trimming removed 2 bases from V and 4 bases from J, with 18 bases in between. The CDR3 sequence is CASSQAAGVPPYEQYF. The CDR3 nucleotides are TGCGCCAGCAGTCAAGCGGCAGGGGTCCCTCCTTACGAGCAGTACTTC.

The chain joins TRBV7-9 to TRBJ2-1; the D gene is possibly TRBD2 (7 bases). CDR1 SEHNR and CDR2 FQNEAQ come from the germline V gene (reference sequence). The CDR3 has 16 residues. V gave up 2 bases and J gave up 7 bases, with 18 bases separating them. DNA for the CDR3: TGTGCCAGCAGCTTATCGGCCGGGGGGCGGGCTAATGAGCAGTTCTTC. Its protein product is CASSLSAGGRANEQFF.

The chain recombines TRBV5-6 with TRBJ1-5; D remains ambiguous. CDR1 SGHDT and CDR2 YYEEEE come from the germline V gene. V was pared by 4 bases and J by 6 bases, with 17 bases between. This CDR3 is 15 amino acids long. CDR3 sequence (DNA): TGTGCCAGCAGCCGAGCGGGTCTCCAACCTCAGCCCCAGCATTTT. Protein product: CASSRAGLQPQPQHF.

CDR3 amino acids: CASSGSYNQPQHF. The CDR3 nucleotides are TGTGCCAGCAGTGGTAGTTACAATCAGCCCCAGCATTTT. This rearrangement joins TRBV6-1 to TRBJ1-5; D remains ambiguous. The V and J ends lost 4 bases and 3 bases respectively, with 7 bases between them. The CDR3 covers 13 residues. Germline-derived CDR1 and CDR2 are MNHNS and SASEGT.

The gene calls are TRBV10-3 and TRBJ2-5; D call uncertain. Germline lookup yields CDR1 ENHRY and CDR2 SYGVKD. V was trimmed by 1 base and J by 2 bases, leaving 5 bases between them. The CDR3 loop spans 13 amino acids. The CDR3 protein is CAISEFDQETQYF. CDR3 nucleotide sequence: TGTGCCATCAGTGAGTTCGATCAAGAGACCCAGTACTTC.

The chain has TRBV28 and TRBJ1-5; D gene unclear. CDR1 and CDR2 (germline): MDHEN, SYDVKM. The CDR3 covers 16 residues. V lost 3 bases, J lost 0 bases, and 12 bases lay in between. The CDR3 DNA sequence: TGTGCCAGCAGTTTTTACAGAGTCTATAGCAATCAGCCCCAGCATTTT. Amino acids: CASSFYRVYSNQPQHF.

The chain links TRBV18 to TRBJ2-7; 8 nucleotides line up with TRBD1. J gave up 3 bases and V 4 bases, and 5 bases lay outside the gene matches. CDR3 length: 14 residues. CDR1 and CDR2 from the germline V gene are KGHSH and LQKENI. The DNA of the CDR3 is TGTGCCAGCTCACATAGCGACAGGGGCTACGAGCAGTACTTC. Amino acid sequence: CASSHSDRGYEQYF.

Turning to this clone: The same CDR3 can be traced to other DNA sequences in this sample. V usage is TRBV5-1 and J usage is TRBJ2-2; no definite D call. Trimming shortened V by 0 bases and J by 1 base, and 4 bases separated the two germline ends. There are 14 residues in the CDR3. The V gene's germline CDR1 is SGHRS and CDR2 YFSETQ. CDR3 bases: TGCGCCAGCAGCTTGGCGCTGAACACCGGGGAGCTGTTTTTT. Residues: CASSLALNTGELFF. Combining the CDR3 with reference TRBV5-1 and TRBJ2-2 gives the whole variable domain KAGVTQTPRYLIKTRGQQVTLSCSPISGHRSVSWYQQTPGQGLQFLFEYFSETQRNKGNFPGRFSGRQFSNSRSEMNVSTLELGDSALYLCASSLALNTGELFFGEGSRLTVL.

This rearrangement joins TRBV6-5 to TRBJ2-1; D perhaps matches TRBD1 (5 bases). Germline CDR1 and CDR2: MNHEY and SVGAGI. V lost 5 bases, J lost 12 bases, and 14 bases lay in between. CDR3 length: 12 amino acids. The CDR3 loop reads CASSPNRQGQFF. CDR3 nucleotide sequence: TGTGCCAGCAGTCCCAATCGTCAGGGGCAGTTCTTC.

This rearrangement joins TRBV30 to TRBJ1-5, with D perhaps TRBD1 (6 bases). The ends were cut back, 5 bases at V and 0 bases at J, with 8 bases in the middle. CDR3 size: 13 residues. The germline CDR1 and CDR2 sequences are GTSNPN and SVGIG (reference sequence). The CDR3 loop reads CAWGQYSNQPQHF. CDR3 nucleotide sequence: TGTGCCTGGGGACAGTATAGCAATCAGCCCCAGCATTTT.

The J gene is TRBJ2-1, the V gene TRBV2; the match to TRBD2 covers 9 bases. The V and J ends lost 7 bases and 6 bases, in that order; junction bases with no gene match: 10. CDR1 and CDR2 (germline): SNHLY, FYNNEI. The CDR3 consists of 15 residues. The CDR3 bases are TGTGCCAGCAAACAGAGCGGGGGGAGCTTCAATGAGCAGTTCTTC. Translation: CASKQSGGSFNEQFF.

The chain couples TRBV18 to TRBJ2-7, with TRBD2 identical over 11 bases. CDR1 is KGHSH and CDR2 is LQKENI in the germline V gene. V trimming: 3 bases; J trimming: 7 bases; junction bases outside the gene matches: 8. CDR3 length equals 15 residues. The CDR3 protein is CASSPVELAGEEQYF. In DNA form, the CDR3 reads TGTGCCAGCTCACCCGTGGAACTAGCGGGAGAAGAGCAGTACTTC.

This sequence joins TRBV21-1 and TRBJ2-7; no DNA check was done on the table's D call, TRBD1. TRBV21-1 is given as a pseudogene. The CDR3 is 14 residues long. This CDR3 is CASSKGQSSYEQYF. The DNA for the CDR3 is TGTGCCAGCAGCAAAGGACAGAGCTCCTACGAGCAGTACTTC.

This clone appeared once. The rearrangement links TRBV5-1 to TRBJ2-7; TRBD2 is a possible D gene (5 bases). Looked up from germline, CDR1 is SGHRS and CDR2 is YFSETQ. Trimming cost V 4 bases and J 5 bases, with 13 bases left between them. This CDR3 spans 13 amino acids. The CDR3 loop reads CASSAEPSHEQYF. The DNA for the CDR3 is TGCGCCAGCAGCGCCGAACCTAGCCACGAGCAGTACTTC.

In regard to this clone: This specimen includes other DNA sequences encoding the same CDR3. The chain uses TRBV18 and TRBJ1-2; the match to TRBD1 covers 9 bases. V shed 6 bases, J shed 6 bases, and the junction held 5 bases outside the gene matches. This CDR3 has 13 amino acids. Germline values: CDR1 KGHSH, CDR2 LQKENI. The CDR3 DNA reads as TGTGCCAGCTCTCCGAGACAGGGGGATGGCTACACCTTC. It encodes CASSPRQGDGYTF.